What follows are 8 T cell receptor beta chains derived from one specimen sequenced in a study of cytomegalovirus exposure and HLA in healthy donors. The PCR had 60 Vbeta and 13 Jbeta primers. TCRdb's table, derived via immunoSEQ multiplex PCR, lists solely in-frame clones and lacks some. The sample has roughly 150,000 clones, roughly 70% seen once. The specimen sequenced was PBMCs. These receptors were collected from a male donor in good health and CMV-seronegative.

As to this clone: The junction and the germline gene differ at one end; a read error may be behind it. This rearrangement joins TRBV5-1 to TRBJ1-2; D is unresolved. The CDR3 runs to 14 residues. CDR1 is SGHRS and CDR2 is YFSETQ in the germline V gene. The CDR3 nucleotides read TGCGCCAGCAGTTTGGCGGCGGCGGACTATGGCTACACCTTC. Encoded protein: CASSLAAADYGYTF. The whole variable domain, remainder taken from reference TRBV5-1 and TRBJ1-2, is KAGVTQTPRYLIKTRGQQVTLSCSPISGHRSVSWYQQTPGQGLQFLFEYFSETQRNKGNFPGRFSGRQFSNSRSEMNVSTLELGDSALYLCASSLAAADYGYTFGSGTRLTVV.

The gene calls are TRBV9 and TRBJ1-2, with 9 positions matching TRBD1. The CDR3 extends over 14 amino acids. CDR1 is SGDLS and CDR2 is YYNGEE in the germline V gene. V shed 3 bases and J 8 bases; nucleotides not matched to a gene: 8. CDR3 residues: CASSGGRDRAGYTF. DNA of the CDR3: TGTGCCAGCAGCGGCGGCCGGGACAGGGCGGGCTACACCTTC.

The CDR3 DNA reads TGTGCCAGCAGTTTGACAGTCGTCTCCAATCAGCCCCAGCATTTT. It translates to CASSLTVVSNQPQHF. The V and J genes are TRBV28 and TRBJ1-5, with D perhaps TRBD1 (5 bases). Trimming removed 3 bases from V and 3 bases from J, with 12 bases in between. The germline V gene has CDR1 MDHEN and CDR2 SYDVKM. This CDR3 contains 15 residues.

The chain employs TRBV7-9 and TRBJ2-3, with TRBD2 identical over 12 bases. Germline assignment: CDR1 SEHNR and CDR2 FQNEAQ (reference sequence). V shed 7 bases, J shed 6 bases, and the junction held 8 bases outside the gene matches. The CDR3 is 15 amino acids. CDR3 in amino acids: CASTTYGTSGDTQYF. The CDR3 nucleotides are TGTGCCAGCACCACTTACGGGACTAGCGGGGATACGCAGTATTTT.

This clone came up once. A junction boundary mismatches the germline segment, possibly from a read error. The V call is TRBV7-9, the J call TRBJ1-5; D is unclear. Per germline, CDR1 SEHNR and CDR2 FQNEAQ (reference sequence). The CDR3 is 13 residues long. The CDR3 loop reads CSSSLERGPPQHF. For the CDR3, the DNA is TGTTCCAGCAGCTTAGAACGAGGGCCGCCCCAGCATTTT.

The CDR3 region is CASSYSTGRSGSEQFF. CDR3 DNA: TGTGCCAGCAGTTACTCGACGGGGAGGTCCGGGAGTGAGCAGTTCTTC. V and J are TRBV6-6 and TRBJ2-1, with D possibly matching TRBD2 (6 bases). V was pared by 0 bases and J by 9 bases, with 18 bases between. This CDR3 region has 16 residues. The V gene's germline CDR1 is MNHNY and CDR2 SVGAGI (reference sequence).

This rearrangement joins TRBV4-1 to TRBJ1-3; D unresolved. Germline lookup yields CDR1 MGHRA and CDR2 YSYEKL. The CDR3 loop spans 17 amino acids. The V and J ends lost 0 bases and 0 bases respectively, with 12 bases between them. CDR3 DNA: TGCGCCAGCAGCCAAGATCTTCGGGGAAGCTCTGGAAACACCATATATTTT. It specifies CASSQDLRGSSGNTIYF.

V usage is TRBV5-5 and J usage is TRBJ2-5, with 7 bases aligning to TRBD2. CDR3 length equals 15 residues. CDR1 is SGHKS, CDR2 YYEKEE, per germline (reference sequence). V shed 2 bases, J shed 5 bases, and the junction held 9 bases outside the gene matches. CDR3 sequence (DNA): TGTGCCAGCAGCTTCGGGGGGACGGACAAGGAGACCCAGTACTTC. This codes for CASSFGGTDKETQYF.